Given below is one T cell receptor (beta chain) in context. Within the sample, other DNA sequences also encode this same CDR3. The V gene's germline CDR1 is MNHEY and CDR2 SMNVEV (reference sequence). The CDR3 runs to 13 residues. Trimming removed 6 bases from V and 6 bases from J; junction bases left unmatched: 5. This sample was included in a study of shared clonotypes between healthy human individuals. Naive CD8 populations comprised CD45RO-negative cells positively selected for CCR7, excluding terminally differentiated effector memory CD45RA+ cells. Every donor, a Caucasian adult, lived in Nashville, Tennessee. Data came from immunoSEQ multiplex PCR; TCRdb stores just in-frame clones and leaves some out. The sample comprises 630,000 or so clones, 95% to 98% of which are singletons, and approximately 0.3% rests with the top ten.

V gene TRBV27 combines with J gene TRBJ2-1; 7 bases agree with TRBD2. The receptor was derived from a man between 25 and 39 years old in good health. Sequenced: naive CD8+ T cells sorted from blood. This chain's CDR3 is CASSWGGSNEQFF. CDR3 in DNA: TGTGCCAGCAGCTGGGGGGGATCCAATGAGCAGTTCTTC.